Presented here are 24 T cell receptor beta chains from one specimen sequenced in a study of radiotherapy plus CTLA-4 blockade in lung cancer. Data came from immunoSEQ multiplex PCR; TCRdb stores just in-frame clones and leaves some out. The sample consists of 62,000 or so clones, around 80% of them appearing once. The material sequenced was peripheral blood, taken from a patient treated with radiotherapy plus ipilimumab. The receptors were sampled from a human donor with non-small cell lung cancer who had a complete response to radiotherapy plus ipilimumab.

The chain links TRBV14 to TRBJ2-1; TRBD1 might be the D (6 bases). The length of the CDR3 is 12 residues. V lost 5 bases and J lost 12, with 14 bases in between. Germline V lookup: CDR1 SGHDN, CDR2 FVKESK. The CDR3 is CASSRQAVGQFF. CDR3 sequence (DNA): TGTGCCAGCAGCAGACAGGCCGTAGGGCAGTTCTTC. Filled out from reference TRBV14 and TRBJ2-1, the complete variable domain reads EAGVTQFPSHSVIEKGQTVTLRCDPISGHDNLYWYRRVMGKEIKFLLHFVKESKQDESGMPNNRFLAERTGGTYSTLKVQPAELEDSGVYFCASSRQAVGQFFGPGTRLTVL.

This chain uses TRBV7-9 with TRBJ1-2, with unresolved D. The CDR3 loop spans 13 amino acids. Germline V gene lookup returns CDR1 SEHNR and CDR2 FQNEAQ (reference sequence). Trimming stripped 4 bases from V and 7 bases from J, with 13 bases between. CDR3 region: CASSSAGISGYTF. The CDR3 DNA reads TGTGCCAGCAGCTCGGCCGGGATCAGTGGCTACACCTTC.

To note about this clone: Other DNA sequences in this sample translate to the same CDR3. The chain uses TRBV30 and TRBJ1-1; 10 bases line up with TRBD1. Germline trimming cut 4 bases from V and 4 bases from J; bases unmatched to any gene: 18. Germline V CDR1 and CDR2: GTSNPN, SVGIG (reference sequence). This CDR3 contains 18 residues. The CDR3 DNA is TGTGCCTGGATGGGGGGCGGGACAGGGGCTGGGAGGCGCACTGAAGCTTTCTTT. It encodes CAWMGGGTGAGRRTEAFF.

This chain connects TRBV5-4 to TRBJ2-3, with 7 bases lining up with TRBD2. This CDR3 has 15 residues. The germline V gene encodes CDR1 SGHNT and CDR2 YYREEE (reference sequence). J was trimmed by 2 bases and V by 3 bases; bases with no gene match: 6. CDR3 nucleotide sequence: TGTGCCAGCAGCTCGTGGGAGGGGAACACAGATACGCAGTATTTT. Residues: CASSSWEGNTDTQYF.

The V and J genes are TRBV9 and TRBJ1-3; no firm D call. Trimming removed 0 bases from V and 0 bases from J, with 13 bases in between. Germline lookup yields CDR1 SGDLS and CDR2 YYNGEE. The CDR3 has 17 amino acids. The CDR3 DNA sequence: TGTGCCAGCAGCGTAGGTCCAGATCACAGCTCTGGAAACACCATATATTTT. As protein: CASSVGPDHSSGNTIYF.

The chain has TRBV15 and TRBJ1-1; D call uncertain. The CDR3 runs 13 residues. The V gene's germline CDR1 is LNHNV and CDR2 YYDKDF (reference sequence). The germline V and J ends were trimmed by 4 bases and 4 bases, with 10 bases remaining between them. CDR3: CATSKGPGTEAFF. The CDR3 DNA sequence: TGTGCCACCAGCAAAGGCCCGGGCACTGAAGCTTTCTTT.

The V call is TRBV27, the J call TRBJ2-7; D gene unclear. The CDR3 is made up of 13 amino acids. Germline V gene data show CDR1 as MNHEY and CDR2 as SMNVEV (reference sequence). Trimming cost V 6 bases and J 6 bases, with 15 bases left between them. The CDR3 loop reads CASSLGRVGEQYV. The CDR3 DNA follows: TGTGCCAGCAGCCTAGGCCGGGTGGGCGAGCAGTACGTC.

This clone has just one count. CDR3 DNA: TGCAGCGTTGAAGGGTCTAGCGGGGTGACAGATACGCAGTATTTT. This encodes CSVEGSSGVTDTQYF. The chain employs TRBV29-1 and TRBJ2-3; 9 positions agree with TRBD2. With V trimmed by 1 base and J by 3 bases, 5 bases remained unmatched. Germline assignment: CDR1 SQVTM and CDR2 ANQGSEA. CDR3 length: 15 amino acids.

Only a few counts were recorded for this clone. The chain has TRBV19 and TRBJ2-1; 8 bases are shared with TRBD2. Looked up from germline, CDR1 is LNHDA and CDR2 is SQIVND (reference sequence). The CDR3 totals 17 residues. After removal of 4 bases from V and 2 bases from J, the junction contained 10 bases not matched to a gene. CDR3 DNA sequence: TGTGCCAGTAGTAGGTCCTCCCTAGCGGGTGCCTACAATGAGCAGTTCTTC. This gives the protein CASSRSSLAGAYNEQFF. Looking up the rest from reference TRBV19 and TRBJ2-1 gives the full variable domain: DGGITQSPKYLFRKEGQNVTLSCEQNLNHDAMYWYRQDPGQGLRLIYYSQIVNDFQKGDIAEGYSVSREKKESFPLTVTSAQKNPTAFYLCASSRSSLAGAYNEQFFGPGTRLTVL.

This clone has a single count. The gene calls are TRBV25-1 and TRBJ1-2, with D possibly being TRBD1 (5 bases). In germline, CDR1 is MGHDK, CDR2 SYGVNS. The length of the CDR3 is 15 residues. V lost 4 bases to trimming and J lost 2 bases, with 14 bases between them. The DNA of the CDR3 is TGTGCCAGCAGTGTGGACAACCTTGGGAACTATGGCTACACCTTC. This gives the protein CASSVDNLGNYGYTF.

This chain uses TRBV10-1 with TRBJ2-3, with D possibly matching TRBD2 (7 bases). The germline gives CDR1 WNHNN, CDR2 SYGVQD (reference sequence). The CDR3 sequence is 16 residues long. V was cut by 0 bases and J by 5 bases, with 15 bases left in between. The DNA of the CDR3 is TGCGCCAGCAGTGAGTCAGGGGGAGGGCCCGGAGATACGCAGTATTTT. Translated: CASSESGGGPGDTQYF.

The rearrangement links TRBV10-1 to TRBJ2-1, with D maybe TRBD2 (7 bases). With 3 bases removed from V and 9 bases from J, the gap between germline ends came to 12 bases. There are 13 residues in the CDR3. Germline assignment: CDR1 WNHNN and CDR2 SYGVQD (reference sequence). In DNA form, the CDR3 reads TGCGCCAGCAGTGAAGGGGGGGGGACTGAGCAGTTCTTC. Translating it yields CASSEGGGTEQFF.

The chain employs TRBV11-3 and TRBJ1-4; the D is unclear. The CDR3 spans 15 residues. Trimming left V 1 base short and J 5 bases short, with 11 bases between. CDR1 is SGHNT, CDR2 YENEEA, per germline. The CDR3 nucleotides read TGTGCCAGCAGCTTAGGACTCGTGGGAAATGAAAAACTGTTTTTT. Protein: CASSLGLVGNEKLFF.

The chain recombines TRBV7-2 with TRBJ1-2, with D perhaps matching TRBD1 (5 bases). The CDR3 spans 13 residues. Germline lookup yields CDR1 SGHTA and CDR2 FQGNSA. Trimming removed 6 bases from V and 2 bases from J, with 10 bases in between. CDR3 coding DNA: TGTGCCAGCAGAGTGGGGGACAACTATGGCTACACCTTC. It specifies CASRVGDNYGYTF.

This clone was seen a few times. The chain is built from TRBV7-6 and TRBJ2-7; 7 bases line up with TRBD1. Per the germline V gene, CDR1 is SGHVS and CDR2 is FNYEAQ. With V trimmed by 3 bases and J by 7 bases, 6 bases remained unmatched. This CDR3 region has 13 residues. CDR3 loop: CASSFTGVGEQYF. CDR3 nucleotides: TGTGCCAGCAGCTTTACAGGGGTGGGGGAGCAGTACTTC.

This rearrangement joins TRBV18 to TRBJ1-1; D gene ambiguous. This CDR3 spans 15 amino acids. The ends were cut back, 2 bases at V and 2 bases at J, with 12 bases in the middle. Per germline, CDR1 KGHSH and CDR2 LQKENI. The CDR3 nucleotides read TGTGCCAGCTCACCATCGACGGGGATAAACACTGAAGCTTTCTTT. It yields the protein CASSPSTGINTEAFF.

In this sample, this clone turned up once. The chain links TRBV30 to TRBJ2-2; D unclear. Trimming removed 3 bases at V and 2 bases at J, with 7 bases between. CDR3 size: 13 residues. Germline CDR1 reads GTSNPN; CDR2 reads SVGIG (reference sequence). The CDR3, as DNA: TGTGCCTGGAGAAATTACAACACCGGGGAGCTGTTTTTT. Protein: CAWRNYNTGELFF.

This rearrangement joins TRBV11-2 to TRBJ2-2, with TRBD2 matching over 7 bases. This CDR3 contains 16 residues. The germline gives CDR1 SGHAT, CDR2 FQNNGV. V shed 1 base and J 4 bases; nucleotides not matched to a gene: 6. CDR3 protein: CASSLVTASGTGELFF. CDR3 DNA: TGTGCCAGCAGCTTAGTCACGGCTAGCGGCACCGGGGAGCTGTTTTTT.

Here the CDR3 DNA reads TGTGCCAGCCGCACAAACATATACATGAACACTGAAGCTTTCTTT. Protein product: CASRTNIYMNTEAFF. This chain joins TRBV6-1 and TRBJ1-1, with D hard to call. From germline, CDR1 is MNHNS and CDR2 SASEGT. The V gene lost 8 bases and the J gene lost 0 bases, with 16 bases spanning the gap. The CDR3 covers 15 residues.

This chain links TRBV19 with TRBJ2-1, with 8 bases matching TRBD1. Trimming at V came to 10 bases and at J to 0 bases, leaving 8 bases not matched to a gene. The CDR3 runs 15 residues. Germline V gene sequence: CDR1 LNHDA, CDR2 SQIVND (reference sequence). The CDR3 loop reads CATHRGSGSYNEQFF. CDR3 DNA: TGTGCCACTCACAGGGGGAGCGGCTCCTACAATGAGCAGTTCTTC.

The CDR3 region is CASSRARTSGSTDTQYF. The CDR3 DNA follows: TGTGCCAGCAGCCGCGCCCGGACTAGCGGTAGCACAGATACGCAGTATTTT. This chain links TRBV7-2 with TRBJ2-3; 10 positions match TRBD2. In germline, CDR1 is SGHTA, CDR2 FQGNSA. This CDR3 region has 17 residues. V lost 5 bases and J lost 0; bases outside the gene matches: 8.

V gene TRBV18 combines with J gene TRBJ1-1; unclear D gene. Looked up from germline, CDR1 is KGHSH and CDR2 is LQKENI. The CDR3 contains 15 residues. V was trimmed by 3 bases and J by 4 bases, leaving 15 bases between them. This CDR3 reads CASSPRAADGTEAFF. As DNA, the CDR3 is TGTGCCAGCTCACCGCGAGCCGCGGACGGCACTGAAGCTTTCTTT.

The CDR3: CASSQDRGRRGGELFF. The CDR3 region has the DNA TGCGCCAGCAGCCAGGACAGGGGGCGTAGAGGCGGGGAGCTGTTTTTT. The chain recombines TRBV4-3 with TRBJ2-2, with TRBD1 matching 11 bases. The CDR3 has 16 residues. V was clipped by 3 bases and J by 7 bases; unmatched bases: 7. Germline V gene sequence: CDR1 LGHNA, CDR2 YSLEER.

This clone was counted a few times. This chain joins TRBV11-2 and TRBJ2-1, with TRBD2 as a possible D gene (6 bases). This CDR3 is built from 17 residues. In germline, CDR1 is SGHAT, CDR2 FQNNGV. Trimming shortened V by 4 bases and J by 6 bases, and 22 bases separated the two germline ends. CDR3 coding DNA: TGTGCCAGCAGCTCTATTCTCGGGGGAACTGTATCCAATGAGCAGTTCTTC. Its translation: CASSSILGGTVSNEQFF.